This T cell receptor beta chain was identified during a study of T-cell memory formation after mild COVID-19. As for the study in general: For the most part, TCR clusters were specific to one donor.

One entry per CDR3 protein, called by TCRdb with MiXCR from the 5' RACE reads. This table holds about 250,000 distinct CDR3 sequences, 15% found once. The V segment lost 2 bases and the J segment 3 bases; nucleotides outside the gene matches: 9. Germline values: CDR1 KGHSH, CDR2 LQKENI. CDR3 length: 16 residues. Sequencing input: PBMCs or a T cell subset sorted from them (not recorded which). The rearrangement uses TRBV18 and TRBJ1-1; 7 nucleotides agree with TRBD1. This TCR derives from an adult woman who had mild COVID-19 (a few samples of this study predate the infection). Cell type and time point are not known. The CDR3 region is CASSPYTGVGDTEAFF. CDR3 sequence (DNA): TGTGCCAGCTCACCATATACAGGGGTCGGCGACACTGAAGCTTTCTTT.